A selection of T cell receptor beta chains follows, all from one sample in a study of vaccination effects on CD4 cells after COVID-19. For these TCRs, the target antigens are not known. Clones were read by immunoSEQ multiplex PCR, and TCRdb kept only the in-frame ones, dropping some. Here the sample spans about 61,000 clones, roughly 76% being singletons. Sequenced here: CD4+ T cells from PBMCs cultured with HCoV-229E spike peptides, sampled before COVID-19 vaccination. The receptors stem from a human donor who received a COVID-19 vaccine. Each CDR3 is given with its conserved first and last residue. The D gene is left open where the match is weak. Rows may omit the clone size; those that give it use once, few, many or a size class.

j_call d_call v_call clone_size cdr3_aa cdr3_nt
TRBJ1-3 NA TRBV10-1 few CASSEGSGNSGNTIYF TGCGCCAGCAGTGAGGGTTCAGGCAACTCTGGAAACACCATATATTTT
TRBJ2-5 NA TRBV2 once CASSDTGEETQYF TGTGCCAGCAGTGACACCGGGGAGGAGACCCAGTACTTC
TRBJ2-1 TRBD2 TRBV15 NA CATSPRSGGANEQFF TGTGCCACCAGCCCCCGTAGCGGGGGGGCAAATGAGCAGTTCTTC
TRBJ2-5 NA TRBV2 NA CASKGPGETQYF TGTGCCAGCAAGGGTCCTGGAGAGACCCAGTACTTC
TRBJ1-5 NA TRBV19 few CASSPGRGGNQPQHF TGTGCCAGTAGTCCGGGCAGGGGTGGGAATCAGCCCCAGCATTTT
TRBJ2-2 TRBD1 TRBV2 NA CASSETRDRAVGELFF TGTGCCAGCAGCGAGACCCGGGACAGGGCGGTCGGGGAGCTGTTTTTT
TRBJ1-1 TRBD1 TRBV18 NA CASVGQGANTEAFF TGTGCCAGCGTAGGACAGGGGGCGAACACTGAAGCTTTCTTT
TRBJ1-2 TRBD1 TRBV10-3 NA CAISESGDRVDGYTF TGTGCCATCAGTGAGTCGGGGGACAGGGTGGATGGCTACACCTTC
TRBJ1-2 NA TRBV2 few CASSEGVANYGYTF TGTGCCAGCAGTGAAGGGGTAGCTAACTATGGCTACACCTTC
TRBJ2-1 TRBD1 TRBV6-2/TRBV6-3 NA CASSTVLSGTGRYNEQFF TGTGCCAGCAGTACAGTCCTCTCCGGGACAGGGCGCTACAATGAGCAGTTCTTC
TRBJ2-1 NA TRBV18 NA CASSPGYSYNEQFF TGTGCCAGCTCACCGGGGTATTCCTACAATGAGCAGTTCTTC
TRBJ2-5 TRBD2 TRBV5-1 NA CASSSSGGAETQYF TGCGCCAGCAGCTCTAGCGGGGGGGCGGAGACCCAGTACTTC
TRBJ1-2 TRBD1 TRBV10-3 NA CAISTVTGEAYGYTF TGTGCCATCAGCACCGTGACAGGGGAGGCCTATGGCTACACCTTC
TRBJ2-3 TRBD2 TRBV5-1 NA CASSSIAGVIPDTQYF TGCGCCAGCAGCTCCATAGCGGGGGTGATTCCCGATACGCAGTATTTT
TRBJ2-6 NA TRBV24-1 NA CATSDGRTGANVLTF TGTGCCACCAGTGACGGCCGGACTGGGGCCAACGTCCTGACTTTC
TRBJ2-4 NA TRBV27 once CASSLSVLGKNIQYF TGTGCCAGCAGTTTAAGCGTTTTGGGCAAAAACATTCAGTACTTC
TRBJ2-2 NA TRBV2 NA CASSVVGIGAGELFF TGTGCCAGCAGTGTGGTGGGAATTGGGGCCGGGGAGCTGTTTTTT
TRBJ2-5 TRBD2 TRBV7-8 NA CASSFGTSGGYNQETQYF TGTGCCAGCAGCTTTGGGACTAGCGGGGGGTATAACCAAGAGACCCAGTACTTC
TRBJ2-1 TRBD1 TRBV7-3 NA CASSARTGDDEQFF TGTGCCAGCAGCGCAAGGACAGGGGACGATGAGCAGTTCTTC
TRBJ2-3 NA TRBV9 NA CASSADSYTDTQYF TGTGCCAGCAGCGCCGACAGCTACACAGATACGCAGTATTTT
TRBJ2-2 TRBD1 TRBV5-4 NA CASSFPGQGPTGELFF TGTGCCAGCAGCTTTCCGGGACAGGGCCCAACCGGGGAGCTGTTTTTT
TRBJ2-1 TRBD2 TRBV5-6 NA CASSLRGGGAKINEQFF TGTGCCAGCAGCTTGAGGGGCGGGGGGGCGAAGATAAATGAGCAGTTCTTC
TRBJ1-1 TRBD1 TRBV6-5 NA CASSYSVGGITEAFF TGTGCCAGCAGTTACTCAGTAGGGGGCATCACTGAAGCTTTCTTT
TRBJ2-5 NA TRBV9 NA CASSPPGRHLAETQYF TGTGCCAGCAGCCCTCCGGGCCGTCATCTGGCAGAGACCCAGTACTTC
TRBJ2-2 TRBD1 TRBV24-1 NA CATSDPGQGVDTGELFF TGTGCCACCAGTGACCCGGGACAGGGGGTAGACACCGGGGAGCTGTTTTTT
TRBJ2-5 TRBD1 TRBV6-2/TRBV6-3 NA CASSSDRGKQETQYF TGTGCCAGCAGTTCCGACAGGGGTAAACAAGAGACCCAGTACTTC
TRBJ1-2 NA TRBV11-2 NA CASSPNSDTGLIYGYTF TGTGCCAGCAGCCCGAACTCAGACACGGGACTGATCTATGGCTACACCTTC
TRBJ2-6 NA TRBV24-1 NA CATSESGTGSGANVLTF TGTGCCACCAGTGAGAGCGGGACAGGCTCTGGGGCCAACGTCCTGACTTTC
TRBJ2-1 NA TRBV5-1 NA CASRRDGSYNEQFF TGCGCCAGCAGACGTGACGGATCCTACAATGAGCAGTTCTTC
TRBJ1-5 NA TRBV19 once CASSMGSQPQHF TGTGCCAGTAGTATGGGTTCTCAGCCCCAGCATTTT
TRBJ2-1 NA TRBV5-6 once CASSLRVREQFF TGTGCCAGCAGCTTGAGAGTGCGTGAGCAGTTCTTC
TRBJ1-5 NA TRBV19 NA CASSIYSARVSNQPQHF TGTGCCAGTAGTATATACTCGGCGAGGGTTAGCAATCAGCCCCAGCATTTT
TRBJ1-1 NA TRBV12-3/TRBV12-4 NA CASSFTHTEAFF TGTGCCAGCAGTTTTACACACACTGAAGCTTTCTTT
TRBJ2-5 NA TRBV28 once CASSLGSSTYQETQYF TGTGCCAGCAGTCTGGGTAGCAGTACATACCAAGAGACCCAGTACTTC
TRBJ2-5 NA TRBV5-4 few CASRDKSGVLETQYF TGTGCCAGCAGGGATAAATCGGGGGTCTTAGAGACCCAGTACTTC
TRBJ2-4 NA TRBV7-2 NA CASSQGGLAKNIQYF TGTGCCAGCAGCCAAGGCGGCTTAGCCAAAAACATTCAGTACTTC
TRBJ1-2 NA TRBV19 NA CASRPGESFRGYTF TGTGCCAGTAGACCCGGGGAATCCTTCCGTGGCTACACCTTC
TRBJ1-2 NA TRBV5-1 NA CASSLAPGTNPYGYTF TGCGCCAGCAGCTTGGCCCCAGGGACCAACCCCTATGGCTACACCTTC
TRBJ1-2 NA TRBV24-1 NA CATSDPVRYGYTF TGTGCCACCAGTGACCCCGTTAGGTATGGCTACACCTTC
TRBJ2-1 NA TRBV9 NA CASSAGTLSGAQREQFF TGTGCCAGCAGTGCCGGGACCCTATCTGGGGCGCAACGGGAGCAGTTCTTC
TRBJ1-2 TRBD1 TRBV6-1 NA CASSYQGEAGYTF TGTGCCAGCAGTTATCAGGGGGAGGCTGGCTACACCTTC
TRBJ1-2 NA TRBV10-2 NA CASSEAQGYTF TGCGCCAGCAGTGAGGCGCAGGGCTACACCTTC
TRBJ2-1 NA TRBV4-1 medium-sized CASSQAGLVGSEQFF TGCGCCAGCAGCCAAGCGGGACTCGTGGGCAGTGAGCAGTTCTTC
TRBJ1-1 NA TRBV6-2/TRBV6-3 NA CASSTPPGVTEAFF TGTGCCAGCAGCACCCCACCAGGGGTCACTGAAGCTTTCTTT
TRBJ2-5 NA TRBV9 NA CASSKGGKQETQYF TGTGCCAGCAGCAAAGGGGGGAAACAAGAGACCCAGTACTTC
TRBJ1-2 NA TRBV5-1 NA CASRGTGQGGYTF TGCGCCAGCAGAGGTACCGGCCAGGGTGGCTACACCTTC
TRBJ2-2 TRBD1 TRBV9 NA CASSSGTVNTGELFF TGTGCCAGCAGCTCCGGGACAGTGAACACCGGGGAGCTGTTTTTT
TRBJ2-3 NA TRBV12-5 NA CASGPLVGAPTDTQYF TGTGCTAGTGGTCCCCTCGTCGGGGCCCCCACAGATACGCAGTATTTT